This TCR beta chain was observed in a study of naive and memory T cell subsets. Germline-derived CDR1 and CDR2 are SGHKS and YYEKEE (reference sequence). The germline V and J ends were trimmed by 1 base and 4 bases, with 5 bases remaining between them. The CDR3 length is 12 residues. Treatment specified: skin biopsy from PPD injection site in Mantoux-positive individual. An oligonucleotide containing a UMI was ligated to the 3' end of TCR cDNA. Ligated cDNA underwent four rounds of PCR with nested alpha and beta constant region primers and SP2. Blood and skin TCR RNA was reverse transcribed with alpha and beta constant primers. MiXCR, applied by TCRdb to the UMI-ligation and nested PCR reads, yields one record per CDR3 protein. The sample includes more than 20,000 distinct CDR3 sequences, around 6% of them seen just once.

V gene TRBV5-5 combines with J gene TRBJ1-2; D uncertain. Sequenced here: skin, sampled from a tuberculin skin test site. The TCR comes from an adult in good health. CDR3 bases: TGTGCCAGCAGCTTGAGCACCTATGGCTACACCTTC. Encoded protein: CASSLSTYGYTF.